A single sample is the source of the 23 T cell receptor beta chains below, sequenced in a study of spatial heterogeneity in lung cancer. Time point defined: sample taken at primary tumor resection. The sequenced material consisted of unsorted whole RNA from tumor, nontumor lung or frozen PBMC. TCRdb analysed the 5' RACE reads with MiXCR anew, one entry per CDR3 protein. The sample lists 4,000 to 5,000 distinct CDR3 sequences, 20% to 25% occurring once. This specimen consisted of PBMCs, obtained at surgery. These receptors originate from a female donor with early-stage non-small cell lung cancer.

The table lists this clonotype with a few counts. For a library built for alpha chains, this beta chain is a stray read; little rests on its size. Here the CDR3 DNA reads TGCAGCGTTGAAAGCGGGAGGACGATCAATGAGCAGTTCTTC. Residues: CSVESGRTINEQFF. The V call is TRBV29-1, the J call TRBJ2-1; 9 positions match TRBD2. CDR1 and CDR2 (germline): SQVTM, ANQGSEA. V lost 2 bases to trimming and J lost 6 bases; unmatched junction nucleotides: 5. There are 14 residues in the CDR3.

With regard to this clonotype: The size of this beta chain means little, since it is a stray read in a library made for alpha chains. The rearrangement joins TRBV12-3 or TRBV12-4 to TRBJ2-1; D unclear. The CDR3 extends over 11 amino acids. Trimming pared 3 bases from V and 12 bases from J, leaving 9 bases between. CDR3: CASSFLGRQFF. Written as DNA, the CDR3 is TGTGCCAGCAGTTTCCTGGGCAGGCAGTTCTTC.

Relative to its sample, this clonotype is medium-sized. This beta chain turned up in a library designed for alpha chains; as an off-target read, its abundance says little. The rearrangement links TRBV6-6 to TRBJ2-7; TRBD2 agrees at 13 bases. There are 15 residues in the CDR3. The trim removed 6 bases at V and 2 bases at J, leaving 4 bases unmatched. CDR1 is MNHNY, CDR2 SVGAGI, per germline (reference sequence). The CDR3, as DNA: TGTGCCAGCAGGGGGACTAGCGGGATTACCTACGAGCAGTACTTC. It translates to CASRGTSGITYEQYF.

Concerning this clonotype itself: Because the library targeted alpha chains, this beta chain is an off-target read whose size means little. CDR3 region: CASSLTGYEQYF. The CDR3 DNA reads as TGTGCCAGCAGCTTAACCGGCTACGAGCAGTACTTC. This sequence joins TRBV7-2 and TRBJ2-7; D ambiguous. This CDR3 has 12 residues. With 2 bases removed from V and 3 bases from J, the gap between germline ends came to 5 bases. Germline CDR1 SGHTA, CDR2 FQGNSA.

Sample share makes this clonotype medium-sized. This beta chain turned up in a library designed for alpha chains; as an off-target read, its abundance says little. J is TRBJ2-2 and V is TRBV6-6; D remains ambiguous. V was cut by 4 bases and J by 4 bases, with 13 bases left in between. Germline V gene data show CDR1 as MNHNY and CDR2 as SVGAGI (reference sequence). This CDR3 spans 15 amino acids. The CDR3 nucleotides are TGTGCCAGCAGTTTGCCGGGTCCTCCCACCGGGGAGCTGTTTTTT. This encodes CASSLPGPPTGELFF.

This clonotype is labeled as medium-sized (0.01 to 0.1%). With the library built for alpha chains, this beta chain is off target and its frequency is not meaningful. V is TRBV28 and J is TRBJ2-7; the D gene is possibly TRBD2 (7 bases). Looked up from germline, CDR1 is MDHEN and CDR2 is SYDVKM. The CDR3 loop spans 13 amino acids. Trimming pared 8 bases from V and 2 bases from J, leaving 13 bases between. CDR3 loop: CASEGEGTYEQYF. The CDR3 DNA reads TGTGCCAGCGAGGGGGAGGGGACCTACGAGCAGTACTTC. Combining the CDR3 with reference TRBV28 and TRBJ2-7 gives the whole variable domain DVKVTQSSRYLVKRTGEKVFLECVQDMDHENMFWYRQDPGLGLRLIYFSYDVKMKEKGDIPEGYSVSREKKERFSLILESASTNQTSMYLCASEGEGTYEQYFGPGTRLTVT.

By proportion, this clonotype is medium-sized. Little can be read into the size of this beta chain, an off-target read in a library designed for alpha chains. The genes are TRBV29-1 and TRBJ1-1; tentatively, D is TRBD1 (5 bases). Trimming cost V 3 bases and J 3 bases, with 14 bases left between them. Germline lookup yields CDR1 SQVTM and CDR2 ANQGSEA. The CDR3 is 14 residues long. The CDR3 region is CSVDWGDEYTEAFF. In nucleotides, the CDR3 is TGCAGCGTTGATTGGGGGGATGAGTACACTGAAGCTTTCTTT.

Concerning this clonotype: A library prepared for alpha chains yielded this beta chain as an off-target read; its size is of little meaning. The chain links TRBV2 to TRBJ2-1; the D call may be TRBD1 or TRBD2 (6 bases each). The V end was cut by 3 bases, the J end by 4 bases, with 13 bases between. The CDR3 has 15 residues. CDR1 is SNHLY, CDR2 FYNNEI, per germline. The CDR3 spells CASSERGEAYNEQFF. CDR3 sequence (DNA): TGTGCCAGCAGTGAGAGGGGGGAGGCTTACAATGAGCAGTTCTTC.

This clonotype was detected a few times. Since the library was made to target alpha chains, this beta chain is a stray read and its abundance is not meaningful. The chain uses TRBV7-2 and TRBJ1-5; D is possibly TRBD1 (6 bases). Between the trimmed V and J ends, which lost 2 bases and 4 bases, there was a span of 9 bases. This CDR3 is 14 amino acids long. Germline CDR1 SGHTA, CDR2 FQGNSA. Here the CDR3 reads CASSLRGENQPQHF. In DNA, the CDR3 is TGTGCCAGCAGCTTAAGGGGGGAAAATCAGCCCCAGCATTTT.

Only a few counts were recorded for this clonotype. The library was built for alpha chains, so this beta chain is an off-target read and its size means little. This chain connects TRBV29-1 to TRBJ1-1; 7 bases agree with TRBD1. The CDR3 is made up of 13 amino acids. Germline V gene lookup returns CDR1 SQVTM and CDR2 ANQGSEA. The junction had 9 bases not matched to a gene; V was cut back by 7 bases and J by 4 bases. The CDR3 nucleotides read TGCAGCGGTAAACAGGGGATGTTCACTGAAGCTTTCTTT. Translation gives CSGKQGMFTEAFF.

As for this clonotype: Because the library targeted alpha chains, this beta chain is an off-target read whose size means little. The DNA of the CDR3 is TGTGCCAGCAGCTTAGGTCTCTCGACGGGAGGGGGAGTGACAGATACGCAGTATTTT. Protein sequence: CASSLGLSTGGGVTDTQYF. The genes are TRBV7-9 and TRBJ2-3; 8 bases line up with TRBD2. V lost 1 base and J lost 3; bases outside the gene matches: 15. Germline lookup yields CDR1 SEHNR and CDR2 FQNEAQ (reference sequence). CDR3 length equals 19 residues.

Note on this clonotype: Since it is a stray read in a library aimed at alpha chains, this beta chain has a size that is not meaningful. V is TRBV28 and J is TRBJ2-5, with 9 bases lining up with TRBD2. Unmatched junction bases numbered 6, after V lost 3 bases and J lost 1 base. Germline CDR1 MDHEN, CDR2 SYDVKM. This CDR3 is 16 amino acids long. CDR3 sequence: CASSLASSGIQETQYF. CDR3 DNA sequence: TGTGCCAGCAGTTTGGCCTCTAGCGGGATCCAAGAGACCCAGTACTTC.

A remark on this clonotype: This beta chain turned up in a library designed for alpha chains; as an off-target read, its abundance says little. The chain couples TRBV4-1 to TRBJ2-5; 13 positions match TRBD2. The CDR3 is 19 residues long. From germline, CDR1 is MGHRA and CDR2 YSYEKL. Unmatched junction bases numbered 11, after V lost 4 bases and J lost 0 bases. The CDR3 sequence: CASSLFLGLAGPYQETQYF. The DNA of the CDR3 is TGCGCCAGCAGCCTCTTCTTGGGACTAGCGGGACCGTACCAAGAGACCCAGTACTTC.

In the case of this clonotype: This beta chain is off target for a library built for alpha chains, so its abundance means little. The chain joins TRBV28 to TRBJ2-7; D may be TRBD1 (6 bases). The germline CDR1 and CDR2 sequences are MDHEN and SYDVKM. The CDR3 covers 12 residues. Trimming removed 8 bases from V and 5 bases from J, with 13 bases in between. The DNA for the CDR3 is TGTGCCAGCCAACAGGGCTTCAACGAGCAGTACTTC. As protein: CASQQGFNEQYF.

Of note for this clonotype: The final CDR3 position lacks the conserved phenylalanine or tryptophan, pointing to a likely read error. Since the library was made to target alpha chains, this beta chain is a stray read and its abundance is not meaningful. The rearrangement joins TRBV29-1 to TRBJ2-3, with 7 bases aligning to TRBD2. The ends lost 6 bases at V and 1 base at J; junction bases unmatched: 4. CDR1 is SQVTM, CDR2 ANQGSEA, per germline. CDR3 length equals 13 residues. CDR3 protein: CSVAGRGTDTQYL. CDR3 DNA: TGCAGCGTGGCGGGGAGGGGCACAGATACGCAGTATTTA.

Notes on this clonotype: This beta chain is a stray sequence in a library constructed for alpha chains; its clone size is not meaningful. This chain joins TRBV11-1 and TRBJ2-3; D remains unclear. V was clipped by 5 bases and J by 2 bases, with 14 bases between them. Germline V gives CDR1 SGHAT, CDR2 FQDESV (reference sequence). The CDR3 extends over 15 amino acids. The DNA of the CDR3 is TGTGCCAGCAGCCCTAGGGATGGAAACACAGATACGCAGTATTTT. Translation gives CASSPRDGNTDTQYF.

Details on this clonotype: With the library built for alpha chains, this beta chain is off target and its frequency is not meaningful. V gene TRBV10-3 combines with J gene TRBJ2-3; D remains ambiguous. This CDR3 is built from 16 residues. Germline CDR1 is ENHRY and CDR2 is SYGVKD. V lost 3 bases and J lost 2, with 15 bases in between. CDR3 nucleotide sequence: TGTGCCATCAGTGACGCGAGGTTGAGAAACACAGATACGCAGTATTTT. This gives the protein CAISDARLRNTDTQYF.

As for this clonotype: This beta chain came through as a stray read in a library set up for alpha chains, and its size says little. The rearrangement uses TRBV27 and TRBJ1-1; 9 nucleotides line up with TRBD1. The CDR3 runs 14 residues. Germline CDR1 is MNHEY and CDR2 is SMNVEV (reference sequence). The trim removed 5 bases at V and 5 bases at J, leaving 6 bases unmatched. The CDR3 region is CASSIQGARTEAFF. DNA of the CDR3: TGTGCCAGCAGTATACAGGGGGCGCGAACTGAAGCTTTCTTT.

This clonotype is categorized as medium-sized. This beta chain is a stray read from a library made for alpha chains; its abundance is not meaningful. CDR3 DNA: TGTGCCAGCAGTTTTGGCAGGGTCTATGGCTACACCTTC. Amino acid sequence: CASSFGRVYGYTF. This sequence joins TRBV12-3 or TRBV12-4 and TRBJ1-2, with D possibly matching TRBD1 (5 bases). The CDR3 covers 13 residues. The V end was cut by 3 bases, the J end by 4 bases, with 9 bases between.

In the case of this clonotype: Found in a library prepared for alpha chains, this beta chain is an off-target read, and its abundance has little meaning. This sequence joins TRBV7-6 and TRBJ2-7, with D tentatively TRBD1 (6 bases). CDR3 length equals 14 residues. Trimming pared 2 bases from V and 3 bases from J, leaving 11 bases between. Germline V gene sequence: CDR1 SGHVS, CDR2 FNYEAQ. The CDR3 DNA sequence: TGTGCCAGCAGCTTATCGGACAGCTTCTACGAGCAGTACTTC. Amino acids: CASSLSDSFYEQYF.

As regards this clonotype: This beta chain slipped into a library made for alpha chains as a stray read, so its size is not meaningful. The DNA of the CDR3 is TGCAGTGCCACAGTAGAACAGGGCCATGGCTACACCTTC. Its protein is CSATVEQGHGYTF. This chain joins TRBV20-1 and TRBJ1-2; possible D gene TRBD1, 6 bases. Trimming pared 6 bases from V and 6 bases from J, leaving 17 bases between. CDR3 length: 13 residues. Germline V CDR1 and CDR2: DFQATT, SNEGSKA (reference sequence).

This clonotype was seen only a few times. For a library built for alpha chains, this beta chain is a stray read; little rests on its size. This chain links TRBV7-3 with TRBJ2-1; D is unclear. The ends were cut back, 0 bases at V and 5 bases at J, with 5 bases in the middle. This CDR3 is built from 13 residues. Germline assignment: CDR1 SGHTA and CDR2 FQGTGA. The chain's CDR3 is CASSLTPNNEQFF. The CDR3 DNA is TGTGCCAGCAGCTTAACCCCGAACAATGAGCAGTTCTTC.

This clonotype was seen a few times. Because this beta chain is a stray read in a library intended to capture alpha chains, its abundance should not be given much weight. The V call is TRBV4-3, the J call TRBJ2-1; a weak D match, TRBD1 (5 bases). Trimming removed 0 bases at V and 5 bases at J, with 11 bases between. CDR3 size: 15 residues. The germline gives CDR1 LGHNA, CDR2 YSLEER. The CDR3 bases are TGCGCCAGCAGCCAAGAGGGGCAGAGAAACAATGAGCAGTTCTTC. Translated, it gives CASSQEGQRNNEQFF.